The following is a T cell receptor (beta chain) sequence with its context. The antigen is undetermined. This entry is derived from a study of T cell responses to AZD1222 COVID-19 vaccine. Study observations and caveats: Sampling captured repertoires only after the peak T cell response. Donors were mostly white British, more females; clonal diversity possibly underestimated. Vaccination with two AZD1222 doses was followed by a rise in Spike-specific TCR breadth and depth. Seropositive AZD1222 recipients at baseline numbered only five to seven.

The length of the CDR3 is 16 residues. In germline, CDR1 is ENHRY, CDR2 SYGVKD. The ends lost 6 bases at V and 5 bases at J; junction bases unmatched: 11. Measured with immunoSEQ multiplex PCR; TCRdb has only the in-frame clones, and not every one. The repertoire has 140,000 to 150,000 clones, around 90% of them found once; the top ten carry roughly 7.1%. This chain connects TRBV10-3 to TRBJ2-5; TRBD2 matches 11 bases. This specimen was peripheral blood, taken 28 days after the second dose of the MenACWY control vaccine. The clonotype originates from an adult who received the MenACWY meningococcal vaccine as a control. CDR3 protein: CAIRGSSGGPEETQYF. The CDR3 DNA reads as TGTGCCATCAGGGGTTCTAGCGGGGGGCCGGAGGAGACCCAGTACTTC.